This T cell receptor (beta chain) was recorded in a study of lymphopenia after photon versus proton radiotherapy. Study results and limitations: Under photons, naive T cells and diversity fell while effector/memory populations rose. Oligoclonal CD8+ Temra expansion after nadir drove photon patients' diversity drop.

The V gene's germline CDR1 is LNHDA and CDR2 SQIVND (reference sequence). This CDR3 has 15 amino acids. V dropped 4 bases and J dropped 5 bases, with 17 bases sitting between them. With respect to this clone: Its specificity is unknown.

The repertoire was sequenced with immunoSEQ multiplex PCR; TCRdb's copy has only in-frame clones and lacks some. In the table there are 43,000 or so clones, over 75% of which are singletons. The chain carries TRBV19 and TRBJ1-1, with TRBD1 as a possible D gene (6 bases). The sequence came from a man aged 35 to 55 with gastric cancer. The sample was peripheral blood, taken from a patient treated with photon-based radiotherapy. The CDR3 DNA reads as TGTGCCAGTAGTACCCGGGAAGGGGGAAGGACTGAAGCTTTCTTT. Its translation is CASSTREGGRTEAFF.